The 24 T cell receptor beta chains below come from one sample, sequenced in a study of Ad26.COV2.S vaccination and SARS-CoV-2 variants. The treatment is: around 19 received Ad26.COV2.S at low or high dose, single or two shots; about 5 received placebo; per-sample allocation not given. At day 63 after the first vaccine or placebo injection, samples were drawn. Only in-frame clones appear in the TCRdb table, and some are missing; sequencing was by immunoSEQ multiplex PCR. The sample consists of 350,000 to 500,000 clones, roughly nine tenths of them appearing once. The sequencing here drew on peripheral blood, taken in a trial of Ad26.COV2.S vaccine versus placebo. The receptors shown here come from a person between 18 and 59 years old who received the Ad26.COV2.S COVID-19 vaccine or a placebo.

This clone was found once. This chain connects TRBV9 to TRBJ1-3; D might be TRBD1 (5 bases). The CDR3 loop spans 15 amino acids. Trimming left V 3 bases short and J 0 bases short, with 10 bases between. CDR1 is SGDLS, CDR2 YYNGEE, per germline. The CDR3, as DNA: TGTGCCAGCAGCGGGGGCCCAAGCTCTGGAAACACCATATATTTT. Its protein product is CASSGGPSSGNTIYF.

The chain combines TRBV5-6 with TRBJ2-2; the D is unclear. Per the germline V gene, CDR1 is SGHDT and CDR2 is YYEEEE. V was shortened by 0 bases and J by 2 bases, with 14 bases between the two germline ends. The CDR3 runs 17 residues. The CDR3 DNA follows: TGTGCCAGCAGCTTGGTTAGGGCCAACTTAAACACCGGGGAGCTGTTTTTT. Its protein product is CASSLVRANLNTGELFF.

The V and J genes are TRBV7-6 and TRBJ1-6; unclear D gene. Looked up from germline, CDR1 is SGHVS and CDR2 is FNYEAQ. The CDR3 loop spans 13 amino acids. Trimming cost V 1 base and J 7 bases, with 5 bases left between them. The CDR3 spells CASSLERNSPLHF. DNA of the CDR3: TGTGCCAGCAGCTTAGAACGAAATTCACCCCTCCACTTT.

The chain carries TRBV9 and TRBJ2-1, with D possibly being TRBD2 (6 bases). The CDR3 contains 15 residues. The V end lost 2 bases, the J end lost 4 bases, and 13 bases lay between the germline ends. Looked up from germline, CDR1 is SGDLS and CDR2 is YYNGEE. Here the CDR3 DNA reads TGTGCCAGCAGCGTGTCCGGGACTGGTTACAATGAGCAGTTCTTC. This gives the protein CASSVSGTGYNEQFF.

This chain connects TRBV3-1 (or the pseudogene TRBV3-2) to TRBJ1-2; perhaps TRBD1 as D (6 bases). V lost 4 bases and J lost 8, with 26 bases in between. This CDR3 has 17 amino acids. The V gene's germline CDR1 is LGHDT and CDR2 YNNKEL (reference sequence). The CDR3 bases are TGTGCCAGCAGCCCACTTACAGGGTACCTTATTCCCGAGGGCTACACCTTC. Residues: CASSPLTGYLIPEGYTF.

This chain joins TRBV5-1 and TRBJ2-5; TRBD2 aligns across 10 bases. V gave up 5 bases and J gave up 1 base; unmatched junction bases: 5. The CDR3 loop spans 15 amino acids. Germline V lookup: CDR1 SGHRS, CDR2 YFSETQ. CDR3 sequence: CASSFSGGTQETQYF. The CDR3 coding sequence is TGCGCCAGCAGTTTTAGCGGGGGGACCCAAGAGACCCAGTACTTC.

The chain employs TRBV29-1 and TRBJ2-2, with TRBD1 identical over 10 bases. CDR3 length: 16 residues. Germline V CDR1 and CDR2: SQVTM, ANQGSEA. Trimming removed 4 bases from V and 3 bases from J; junction bases left unmatched: 8. CDR3 sequence (DNA): TGCAGCGTTGGTCGCCGGGACAGGGGATACACCGGGGAGCTGTTTTTT. It specifies CSVGRRDRGYTGELFF.

V and J are TRBV23-1 and TRBJ2-1, with 9 positions matching TRBD1. TRBV23-1 is an open reading frame whose function is uncertain. V lost 2 bases to trimming and J lost 9 bases; unmatched junction nucleotides: 20. This CDR3 spans 19 amino acids. The CDR3 here is CASSQQERDRDFPTIEQFF. The CDR3 nucleotides are TGCGCCAGCAGTCAACAAGAACGGGACAGGGATTTTCCTACAATTGAGCAGTTCTTC.

The chain combines TRBV7-3 with TRBJ2-6; D unclear. The V end was cut by 1 base, the J end by 0 bases, with 7 bases between. This CDR3 region has 16 residues. Germline V CDR1 and CDR2: SGHTA, FQGTGA. CDR3 sequence: CASSLIGSSGANVLTF. CDR3 nucleotides: TGTGCCAGCAGCTTAATAGGCAGCTCTGGGGCCAACGTCCTGACTTTC. The whole variable domain, remainder taken from reference TRBV7-3 and TRBJ2-6, is GAGVSQTPSNKVTEKGKYVELRCDPISGHTALYWYRQSLGQGPEFLIYFQGTGAADDSGLPNDRFFAVRPEGSVSTLKIQRTERGDSAVYLCASSLIGSSGANVLTFGAGSRLTVL.

The genes are TRBV4-3 and TRBJ2-1; TRBD2 might be the D (5 bases). This CDR3 has 12 residues. CDR1 is LGHNA, CDR2 YSLEER, per germline. V gave up 4 bases and J gave up 7 bases, with 8 bases separating them. The CDR3 region is CASSLGGNEQFF. CDR3 coding DNA: TGCGCCAGCAGCCTAGGCGGGAATGAGCAGTTCTTC.

As DNA, the CDR3 is TGTGCCTGGAGTCATGGCGACGGGAATCAGCCCCAGCATTTT. It yields the protein CAWSHGDGNQPQHF. The chain links TRBV30 to TRBJ1-5; the D is unclear. This CDR3 region has 14 residues. V lost 2 bases and J lost 4, with 12 bases in between. The germline CDR1 and CDR2 sequences are GTSNPN and SVGIG (reference sequence).

This chain links TRBV10-3 with TRBJ1-5, with D hard to call. From germline, CDR1 is ENHRY and CDR2 SYGVKD. The CDR3 extends over 15 amino acids. Trimming took off 0 bases at V and 3 bases at J, with 9 bases between the two ends. The CDR3 DNA sequence: TGTGCCATCAGTGAGTCGACGGCCTTCAATCAGCCCCAGCATTTT. Protein: CAISESTAFNQPQHF.

The rearrangement links TRBV6-2 or TRBV6-3 to TRBJ2-7, with D possibly matching TRBD1 (5 bases). The CDR3 covers 14 residues. Germline V gives CDR1 MNHEY, CDR2 SVGEGT. V was clipped by 5 bases and J by 3 bases, with 14 bases between them. CDR3 nucleotide sequence: TGTGCCAGCAGTATGATGGACAAGAACTACGAGCAGTACGTC. Encoded protein: CASSMMDKNYEQYV.

The rearrangement links TRBV7-2 to TRBJ2-1; 11 nucleotides align to TRBD2. From germline, CDR1 is SGHTA and CDR2 FQGNSA. The CDR3 length is 15 residues. The trim removed 5 bases at V and 3 bases at J, leaving 3 bases unmatched. This CDR3 is CASSKTSGNYNEQFF. In DNA form, the CDR3 reads TGTGCCAGCAGCAAGACTAGCGGGAACTACAATGAGCAGTTCTTC.

The rearrangement uses TRBV4-3 and TRBJ2-5; D is uncertain. V lost 0 bases to trimming and J lost 8 bases, with 16 bases between them. This CDR3 is built from 15 residues. Germline CDR1 and CDR2: LGHNA and YSLEER. In nucleotides, the CDR3 is TGCGCCAGCAGCCAAGAAACTCACTTTGGCTATACCCAGTACTTC. It translates to CASSQETHFGYTQYF.

The chain combines TRBV7-9 with TRBJ2-5, with a tentative D call TRBD2 (5 bases). This CDR3 region has 14 residues. Germline CDR1 SEHNR, CDR2 FQNEAQ (reference sequence). V lost 5 bases and J 2 bases, leaving 12 bases between the germline ends. The CDR3 nucleotides are TGTGCCAGCAGCGCCCGCGGACTTCAAGAGACCCAGTACTTC. This sequence encodes CASSARGLQETQYF.

The chain employs TRBV18 and TRBJ1-5; TRBD1 might be the D (6 bases). The CDR3 is made up of 15 amino acids. Looked up from germline, CDR1 is KGHSH and CDR2 is LQKENI. V was trimmed by 3 bases and J by 8 bases, leaving 17 bases between them. DNA for the CDR3: TGTGCCAGCTCACCTTTCCGGGACAACCCTAAGCCCCAGCATTTT. This encodes CASSPFRDNPKPQHF.

The chain uses TRBV5-6 and TRBJ2-2; TRBD2 matches 12 bases. This CDR3 comprises 15 residues. The germline V gene encodes CDR1 SGHDT and CDR2 YYEEEE. Trimming cost V 4 bases and J 7 bases; bases outside gene matches: 5. CDR3 loop: CASSRGLAGHGELFF. The CDR3 nucleotides read TGTGCCAGCAGCCGGGGACTAGCGGGCCACGGGGAGCTGTTTTTT.

The chain couples TRBV6-5 to TRBJ1-1; weak D call: TRBD1 (5 bases). Germline V gene lookup returns CDR1 MNHEY and CDR2 SVGAGI. This CDR3 has 11 residues. V lost 2 bases to trimming and J lost 11 bases, with 9 bases between them. CDR3 loop: CASSYQGLAFF. DNA of the CDR3: TGTGCCAGCAGTTACCAGGGTTTGGCTTTCTTT.

This clone was counted a single time. V and J are TRBV7-3 and TRBJ2-3, with TRBD2 as a possible D gene (7 bases). The V gene's germline CDR1 is SGHTA and CDR2 FQGTGA. With 5 bases removed from V and 2 bases from J, the gap between germline ends came to 20 bases. The CDR3 has 17 amino acids. CDR3 DNA: TGTGCCAGCAGCCCCAGCCAAGGGCGGGGGCCCACAGATACGCAGTATTTT. This codes for CASSPSQGRGPTDTQYF.

The chain recombines TRBV19 with TRBJ1-5; 7 bases align to TRBD1. V shed 9 bases, J shed 2 bases, and the junction held 7 bases outside the gene matches. CDR1 is LNHDA and CDR2 is SQIVND in the germline V gene (reference sequence). CDR3 length equals 14 residues. The DNA of the CDR3 is TGTGCCAGCACTGCCGGGACAGGCAATCAGCCCCAGCATTTT. Translation gives CASTAGTGNQPQHF.

The chain employs TRBV5-1 and TRBJ1-2; no clear D gene. The CDR3 is 15 residues long. Germline CDR1 and CDR2: SGHRS and YFSETQ. The ends were cut back, 0 bases at V and 7 bases at J, with 16 bases in the middle. The CDR3: CASSLEVGPTRGYTF. Here the CDR3 DNA reads TGCGCCAGCAGCTTGGAGGTCGGCCCCACGCGTGGCTACACCTTC. Full variable domain (remainder filled in from reference TRBV5-1 and TRBJ1-2): KAGVTQTPRYLIKTRGQQVTLSCSPISGHRSVSWYQQTPGQGLQFLFEYFSETQRNKGNFPGRFSGRQFSNSRSEMNVSTLELGDSALYLCASSLEVGPTRGYTFGSGTRLTVV.

The J gene is TRBJ2-2, the V gene TRBV28, with 7 bases aligning to TRBD2. Trimming took 4 bases from V and 0 from J; bases not matched to a gene: 5. Germline V gene sequence: CDR1 MDHEN, CDR2 SYDVKM. The CDR3 has 16 residues. The CDR3 loop is CASSSAGTTNTGELFF. In DNA form, the CDR3 reads TGTGCCAGCAGTTCCGCCGGGACTACGAACACCGGGGAGCTGTTTTTT.

The chain has TRBV4-3 and TRBJ1-1; D is unclear. Germline loops: CDR1 LGHNA, CDR2 YSLEER. This CDR3 spans 15 amino acids. The germline V and J ends were trimmed by 0 bases and 4 bases, with 12 bases remaining between them. The CDR3 reads CASSQDWGIGTEAFF. For the CDR3, the DNA is TGCGCCAGCAGCCAAGATTGGGGTATAGGCACTGAAGCTTTCTTT.